This T cell receptor (beta chain) was identified during a study of T cells in Graves' hyperthyroidism and ophthalmopathy. The wider study: Sampling of peripheral blood happened at initial diagnosis, prior to any treatment.

Criteria for exclusion of patients were uncontrolled infection, other autoimmune disease, pregnancy or lactation. The CDR3 totals 16 residues. Trimming took off 0 bases at V and 3 bases at J, with 16 bases between the two ends. Germline loops: CDR1 SGHRS, CDR2 YFSETQ. This clonotype was counted at least ten times. The CDR3 regions of TCR beta were amplified from RNA transcripts. The HTBI primer set was used in a first-round RT-PCR of the TCR CDR3. TCRdb re-called the multiplex PCR reads with MiXCR, one entry per CDR3 protein. This table has about 260,000 distinct CDR3 sequences, about 25% appearing once.

V and J are TRBV5-1 and TRBJ2-7; no clear D. The sample taken for sequencing was blood. This receptor was obtained from a middle-aged man with Graves' hyperthyroidism that later progressed to Graves' ophthalmopathy. The CDR3 here is CASSLATGPLGYEQYF. In DNA, the CDR3 is TGCGCCAGCAGCTTGGCCACCGGGCCGCTAGGCTACGAGCAGTACTTC.